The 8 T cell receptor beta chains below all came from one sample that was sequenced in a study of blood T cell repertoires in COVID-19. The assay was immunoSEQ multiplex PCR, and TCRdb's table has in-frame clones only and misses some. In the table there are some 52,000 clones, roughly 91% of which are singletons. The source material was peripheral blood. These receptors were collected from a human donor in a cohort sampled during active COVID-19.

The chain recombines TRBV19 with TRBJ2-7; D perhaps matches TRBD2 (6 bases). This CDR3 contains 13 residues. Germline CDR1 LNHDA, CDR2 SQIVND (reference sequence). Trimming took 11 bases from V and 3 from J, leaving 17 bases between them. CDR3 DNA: TGTGCCTCCCGGGCGGAGGGCCTCTACGAGCAGTACTTC. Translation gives CASRAEGLYEQYF.

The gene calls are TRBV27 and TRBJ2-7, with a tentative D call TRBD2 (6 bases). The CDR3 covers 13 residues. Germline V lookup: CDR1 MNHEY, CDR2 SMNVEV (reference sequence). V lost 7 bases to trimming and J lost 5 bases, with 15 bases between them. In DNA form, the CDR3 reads TGTGCCAGCAAGTATCCGGGAGCAAACGAGCAGTACTTC. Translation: CASKYPGANEQYF.

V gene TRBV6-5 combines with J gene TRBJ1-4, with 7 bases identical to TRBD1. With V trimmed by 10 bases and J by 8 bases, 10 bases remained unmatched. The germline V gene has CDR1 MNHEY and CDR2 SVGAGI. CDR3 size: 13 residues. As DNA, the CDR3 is TGTGCCACGAGGGGGACAGCCACGGAAAAACTGTTTTTT. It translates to CATRGTATEKLFF.

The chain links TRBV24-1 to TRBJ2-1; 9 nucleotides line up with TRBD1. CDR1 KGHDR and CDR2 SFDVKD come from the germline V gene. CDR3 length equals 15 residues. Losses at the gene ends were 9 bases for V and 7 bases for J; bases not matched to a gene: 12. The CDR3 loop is CATEGGTGFSNEQFF. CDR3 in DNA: TGTGCCACCGAGGGGGGGACAGGGTTTAGTAATGAGCAGTTCTTC.

The chain's CDR3 is CASSLRNRDLSEQYF. The DNA of the CDR3 is TGTGCCAGCAGTTTACGCAACAGGGACCTCTCCGAGCAGTACTTC. The genes are TRBV27 and TRBJ2-7, with D perhaps matching TRBD1 (6 bases). CDR3 size: 15 residues. Germline V lookup: CDR1 MNHEY, CDR2 SMNVEV (reference sequence). Trimming left V 2 bases short and J 6 bases short, with 17 bases between.

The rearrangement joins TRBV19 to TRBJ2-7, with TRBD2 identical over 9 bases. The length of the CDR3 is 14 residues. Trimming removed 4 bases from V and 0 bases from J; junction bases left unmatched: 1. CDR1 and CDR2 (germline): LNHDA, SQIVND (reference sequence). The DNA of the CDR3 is TGTGCCAGTAGTACTAGCGGGAACTCCTACGAGCAGTACTTC. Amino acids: CASSTSGNSYEQYF.

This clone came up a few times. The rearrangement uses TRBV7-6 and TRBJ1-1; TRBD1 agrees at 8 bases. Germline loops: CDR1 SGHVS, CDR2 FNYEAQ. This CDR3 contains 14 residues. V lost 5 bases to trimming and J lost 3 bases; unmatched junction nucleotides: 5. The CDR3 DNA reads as TGTGCCAGCAGCCTCACGACAGGGGACACTGAAGCTTTCTTT. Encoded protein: CASSLTTGDTEAFF.

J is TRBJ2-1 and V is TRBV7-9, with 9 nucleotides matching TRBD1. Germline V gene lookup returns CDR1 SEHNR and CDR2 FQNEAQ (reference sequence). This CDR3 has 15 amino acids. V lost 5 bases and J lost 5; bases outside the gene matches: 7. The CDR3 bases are TGTGCCAGCAGCAGCCGGGACAGGGAGGACAATGAGCAGTTCTTC. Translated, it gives CASSSRDREDNEQFF.